This record covers a single TCR beta chain. Its antigen is unidentified. A deep-level run was used for the assay. Replicate sorted-subset PCRs were loaded with 150 to 250 ng DNA, about 30,000 T cell genomes. Measured with immunoSEQ multiplex PCR; TCRdb has only the in-frame clones, and not every one. The sample holds roughly 1,000,000 clones, around 78% seen once. The sample belongs to a study of shared clonotypes between healthy human individuals. General study points: Although depth was large, rarefaction showed that sequencing of the sorted subsets was incomplete.

This CDR3 has 13 amino acids. V dropped 3 bases and J dropped 5; count of bases not matched to a gene: 2. Germline loops: CDR1 SGHRS, CDR2 YFSETQ. CD45RA-negative memory and CD45RA+ naive subsets were split from the CD4+ cells. The sequencing sample was made of memory CD4+ T cells from PBMCs. Subset denoted: CD45RA-negative fraction. The receptor comes from a man aged 18 to 30 in good health. Some clones in this sample may be carry-over from other donors' samples. The V gene is TRBV5-1, the J gene TRBJ2-1; 7 bases fit TRBD1. The CDR3 coding sequence is TGCGCCAGCAGCTCCCAGGGGGACAATGAGCAGTTCTTC. Translation: CASSSQGDNEQFF.